This TCR beta chain stems from a study of control samples from healthy donors and cancer patients. The germline V and J ends were trimmed by 1 base and 2 bases, with 7 bases remaining between them. The CDR3 consists of 14 residues. Germline V gives CDR1 MGHRA, CDR2 YSYEKL. Using immunoSEQ multiplex PCR, the repertoire was profiled, and TCRdb retains in-frame clones only, with some absent. The table lists fewer than 90,000 clones, over 75% of them singletons. This clonotype originated in a woman aged 45-59 years in good health. The chain uses TRBV4-1 and TRBJ2-3; D unresolved. The sample comprised blood. The CDR3 reads CASSQVLYTDTQYF. CDR3 sequence (DNA): TGCGCCAGCAGCCAAGTCCTCTACACAGATACGCAGTATTTT.